This TCR beta chain was identified in a study of T cells generated in artificial thymic organoids listed by TCRdb under 2017. Concerning the study at large: TCR alpha and beta CDR3 repertoires of in vitro artificial thymic organoid-derived CD8 single positive T cells were compared with thymic and peripheral blood naive CD8 T cells. The displayed repertoire sequencing data were described as being representative of three independent experiments. Overall study outcomes, separate from this receptor: CD8 single positive T cells derived from organoids showed physiological TCR clonotype diversity comparable to the diversity seen in thymic and blood naive CD8 T cells.

Separate semi-nested PCR amplifications were run for the TCRalpha and TCRbeta libraries, using Advantage 2 and reverse primers located in the TRAC or TRBC constant regions. The amount of total RNA going into first-strand cDNA synthesis ranged between about 3.5 and 550 ng. TCR cDNA libraries were generated by 5'-RACE using the SMARTer PCR cDNA Synthesis kit, with a poly-dT primer employed for first-strand synthesis. The semi-nested reverse primers in the constant regions carried 5-nucleotide sample-specific barcodes, and the PCR products were cleaned up with the Zymo DNA Clean and Concentrator-5 kit. Up to ten barcoded samples were pooled, ligated to Illumina adaptors and sequenced on an Illumina MiSeq as 2 x 150 bp paired-end reads. For the original study's pipeline: Demultiplexed reads were aligned with BLAT to a custom library of all human TRAV, TRAJ, TRBV, TRBD and TRBJ combinations from IMGT. The best BLAT hits were picked using pslCDnaFilter (-maxAligns=1, -ignoreIntrons), and custom Perl scripts were used to calculate clonotype frequencies. The public reads were quality trimmed at Q25 with fastp and then assembled into clones with MiXCR by TCRdb, keeping productive beta chains. Each entry merges the rows of one CDR3 protein and shows their most common DNA and genes. V and J calls and clone size were set by TCRdb, not the authors. The sample profile shows about 5,600 distinct CDR3 sequences; about 31% of them were found once. The ten largest account for less than 2.5% of the sample.

Concerning this clonotype itself: There is no known antigen for this receptor. Per-base quality was not reported, and no clone a single base away is much larger than it.

Healthy adult donors provided non-mobilized peripheral blood. Enrichment of primary CD8+ T cells was performed with magnetic beads using the Miltenyi CD8+ T cell Isolation Kit. Before RNA extraction, naive CD8 T cells from blood were sorted by FACS as CD3+TCRalphabeta+CD8+CD45RO-CCR7+ cells. For each sample, total RNA was purified from 40,000 to 200,000 sorted cells using the RNeasy Micro kit, and RNA quality was checked on an Agilent RNA 6000 Nano chip. Measured from the cysteine to the phenylalanine, the CDR3 is 14 residues long. CDR3 DNA is the only sequence kept; it has 42 bases, read in frame from the first base. Looking up the germline V gene yields CDR1 SQVTM and CDR2 ANQGSEA. Trimming leaves V shorter by 6 bases and J shorter by 1 base, with the junction holding 8 bases beyond the gene matches.

The sample taken for sequencing was naive CD8+ T cells from blood. This specimen's cell subset or site label, per the study, means: CD3+TCRalphabeta+CD8SP T cells; for blood, CD45RO-CCR7+ naive CD8+ T cells. This receptor chain uses TRBV29-1 and TRBJ1-2, with 7 central nucleotides matching TRBD1. The TCR comes from a human donor who gave cord blood stem cells for thymic organoid culture, a cardiac surgery patient who gave postnatal thymus, or a blood donor (not recorded which). The CDR3 region reads CSVTRDSVNYGYTF. The bases read TGCAGCGTCACCCGGGACAGTGTTAACTATGGCTACACCTTC.